The rows below give T cell receptor beta chains drawn from one sample of a study of shared clonotypes between healthy human individuals. Clones were sequenced by immunoSEQ multiplex PCR, and TCRdb holds only the in-frame ones, with some missing. The data hold 950,000 to 1,100,000 clones, with roughly 80% observed a single time. What was sequenced was memory CD4+ T cells sorted from blood. Receptors were obtained from a man younger than 35 in good health. Both conserved end residues are part of each CDR3. D genes are given only for firm matches. Not all rows give a size; the values are once, few, many and, for expanded clones, a class.

abundance: once
j_gene: TRBJ2-1
v_gene: TRBV12-5
d_gene: TRBD2
CDR3aa: CASGPASGRDDSSYNEQFF
CDR3nt: TGTGCTAGTGGACCCGCTAGCGGGAGGGACGATAGCTCCTACAATGAGCAGTTCTTC

abundance: .
j_gene: TRBJ2-1
v_gene: TRBV6-6
d_gene: .
CDR3aa: CASSYGGQGGGGEQFF
CDR3nt: TGTGCCAGCAGTTACGGGGGCCAGGGGGGCGGCGGTGAGCAGTTCTTC

abundance: few
j_gene: TRBJ1-6
v_gene: TRBV5-4
d_gene: TRBD1
CDR3aa: CASSGRTGGSSPLHF
CDR3nt: TGTGCCAGCAGCGGCCGGACAGGGGGAAGTTCACCCCTCCACTTT

abundance: .
j_gene: TRBJ2-7
v_gene: TRBV6-5
d_gene: TRBD1
CDR3aa: CASSYSRDRGRFGQYF
CDR3nt: TGTGCCAGCAGTTACTCGCGGGACAGGGGTCGCTTCGGGCAGTACTTC

abundance: few
j_gene: TRBJ2-3
v_gene: TRBV27
d_gene: .
CDR3aa: CASSLGAGGTDTQYF
CDR3nt: TGTGCCAGCAGTTTAGGAGCGGGCGGCACAGATACGCAGTATTTT

abundance: .
j_gene: TRBJ1-1
v_gene: TRBV6-1
d_gene: TRBD1
CDR3aa: CASQRDRGLSPAFF
CDR3nt: TGTGCCAGCCAACGGGACAGGGGGCTGTCGCCAGCTTTCTTT

abundance: .
j_gene: TRBJ2-1
v_gene: TRBV6-6
d_gene: .
CDR3aa: CASSSKTGGYNEQFF
CDR3nt: TGTGCCAGCAGTTCCAAGACAGGCGGCTACAATGAGCAGTTCTTC

abundance: .
j_gene: TRBJ1-4
v_gene: TRBV27
d_gene: TRBD1
CDR3aa: CASSFQGANEKLFF
CDR3nt: TGTGCCAGCAGTTTTCAGGGGGCAAATGAAAAACTGTTTTTT

abundance: .
j_gene: TRBJ2-2
v_gene: TRBV11-2
d_gene: TRBD1
CDR3aa: CASALGTVTGELFF
CDR3nt: TGTGCCAGCGCCCTGGGGACAGTCACCGGGGAGCTGTTTTTT

abundance: once
j_gene: TRBJ1-1
v_gene: TRBV5-6
d_gene: TRBD1
CDR3aa: CASSLPGQGFTEAFF
CDR3nt: TGTGCCAGCAGCTTGCCGGGACAGGGGTTCACTGAAGCTTTCTTT

abundance: .
j_gene: TRBJ1-1
v_gene: TRBV5-3
d_gene: .
CDR3aa: CASSKREGAFF
CDR3nt: TGTGCCTCCTCTAAGCGGGAAGGAGCTTTCTTT

abundance: few
j_gene: TRBJ1-2
v_gene: TRBV30
d_gene: .
CDR3aa: CAWSVYNYGYTF
CDR3nt: TGTGCCTGGAGTGTCTATAACTATGGCTACACCTTC

abundance: .
j_gene: TRBJ1-1
v_gene: TRBV6-1
d_gene: .
CDR3aa: CASSSGVVNTEAFF
CDR3nt: TGTGCCAGCAGCTCCGGCGTGGTGAACACTGAAGCTTTCTTT

abundance: .
j_gene: TRBJ2-7
v_gene: TRBV7-2
d_gene: TRBD1
CDR3aa: CASGQGRDEQYF
CDR3nt: TGTGCCAGCGGACAGGGGCGAGACGAGCAGTACTTC

abundance: .
j_gene: TRBJ1-2
v_gene: TRBV5-1
d_gene: TRBD1
CDR3aa: CASSFGTGYNYGYTF
CDR3nt: TGCGCCAGCAGCTTCGGGACAGGATATAACTATGGCTACACCTTC

abundance: .
j_gene: TRBJ1-5
v_gene: TRBV18
d_gene: TRBD1
CDR3aa: CASSQQGASNQPQHF
CDR3nt: TGTGCCAGCTCACAACAGGGGGCGAGCAATCAGCCCCAGCATTTT

abundance: .
j_gene: TRBJ1-3
v_gene: TRBV5-8
d_gene: .
CDR3aa: CASSLVLTDSPSSGNTIYF
CDR3nt: TGTGCCAGCAGCTTGGTCCTTACGGACAGCCCCTCCTCTGGAAACACCATATATTTT